A selection of T cell receptor beta chains follows, all from one sample in a study of cytomegalovirus exposure and HLA in healthy donors. Produced via immunoSEQ multiplex PCR; TCRdb's table is partial and in-frame only. The sample includes 150,000 to 200,000 clones, about four fifths of them seen just once. Sequenced: PBMCs. Receptors originate from a woman aged 25 to 39 in good health and CMV-seropositive. The CDR3 runs from the conserved cysteine through the conserved F or W. The D gene is left open where the match is weak. Only part of the rows carry a size: once, few, many, or a class if the clone is expanded.

>TRBJ1-2|.|TRBV4-3|.
CASSQDPGWGYTF
TGCGCCAGCAGCCAAGATCCGGGTTGGGGCTACACCTTC
>TRBJ1-1|.|TRBV6-5|.
CASSLVGGLGTEAFF
TGTGCCAGCAGCCTGGTTGGGGGACTGGGGACTGAAGCTTTCTTT
>TRBJ2-7|few|TRBV15|TRBD2
CATSTRLTSGVFYEQYF
TGTGCCACCAGCACCCGCTTGACTAGCGGTGTTTTCTACGAGCAGTACTTC
>TRBJ2-1|.|TRBV2|TRBD2
CASTGTSAGGNEQFF
TGTGCCAGCACGGGGACTAGCGCGGGGGGCAATGAGCAGTTCTTC
>TRBJ2-1|once|TRBV29-1|TRBD2
CSVVGTSFHYNEQFF
TGCAGCGTCGTTGGGACTAGCTTTCACTACAATGAGCAGTTCTTC
>TRBJ1-2|.|TRBV5-6|TRBD1
CASSSTDRIVGYTF
TGTGCCAGCAGCTCGACGGACAGGATAGTAGGCTACACCTTC
>TRBJ2-1|.|TRBV5-8|TRBD2
CASSLELLAVYNEQFF
TGTGCCAGCAGCTTGGAATTGCTAGCGGTTTACAATGAGCAGTTCTTC
>TRBJ1-1|once|TRBV2|.
CASSGAPNTEAFF
TGTGCCAGCTCAGGGGCCCCGAACACTGAAGCTTTCTTT
>TRBJ2-6|.|TRBV6-4|.
CASSAVSGANVLTF
TGTGCCAGCAGTGCCGTCTCTGGGGCCAACGTCCTGACTTTC
>TRBJ1-2|few|TRBV4-3|TRBD1
CASSQVTGMDGYTF
TGCGCCAGCAGCCAAGTGACAGGGATGGATGGCTACACCTTC
>TRBJ2-3|.|TRBV5-1|TRBD2
CASGSGSTDTQYF
TGCGCCAGCGGTAGCGGGAGCACAGATACGCAGTATTTT
>TRBJ2-7|few|TRBV28|.
CASSSPLVYEQYF
TGTGCCAGCAGTTCCCCATTAGTATACGAGCAGTACTTC
>TRBJ1-4|.|TRBV28|TRBD1
CASSLWTGNEKLFF
TGTGCCAGCAGTTTATGGACAGGGAATGAAAAACTGTTTTTT
>TRBJ2-7|.|TRBV6-1|.
CASSEPGLGYEQYF
TGTGCCAGCAGTGAACCGGGTCTTGGCTACGAGCAGTACTTC
>TRBJ2-5|.|TRBV7-2|TRBD2
CASSLESSGGRETQYF
TGTGCCAGCAGCTTAGAGTCTAGCGGGGGTAGGGAGACCCAGTACTTC
>TRBJ1-6|.|TRBV5-1|TRBD1
CASSAGRDRISPLHF
TGCGCCAGCAGCGCAGGCCGGGACAGGATTTCACCCCTCCACTTT
>TRBJ2-6|.|TRBV2|TRBD2
CASSEDSTGGSSGANVLTF
TGTGCCAGCAGTGAAGATTCGACCGGGGGGAGCTCTGGGGCCAACGTCCTGACTTTC
>TRBJ2-5|.|TRBV20-1|.
CSVEETQYF
TGCAGTGTCGAAGAGACCCAGTACTTC
>TRBJ1-1|once|TRBV7-6|.
CASSLNWANTEAFF
TGTGCCAGCAGCTTAAATTGGGCGAACACTGAAGCTTTCTTT
>TRBJ2-7|.|TRBV2|.
CASGRDEQYF
TGTGCCAGCGGCAGGGACGAGCAGTACTTC
>TRBJ2-7|.|TRBV4-2|TRBD2
CASSQSGLAGVEQYF
TGTGCCAGCAGCCAGAGTGGACTAGCGGGAGTCGAGCAGTACTTC
>TRBJ1-1|.|TRBV4-1|TRBD1
CASSQERWAGGATEAFF
TGCGCCAGCAGCCAAGAGCGCTGGGCAGGGGGCGCGACTGAAGCTTTCTTT
>TRBJ2-7|.|TRBV9|.
CASSVIPGEQYF
TGTGCCAGCAGCGTAATTCCGGGCGAGCAGTACTTC
>TRBJ1-4|.|TRBV11-2|TRBD1
CASSRTGGGEKLFF
TGTGCCAGCAGCCGGACAGGGGGCGGTGAAAAACTGTTTTTT
>TRBJ2-1|.|TRBV2|.
CASSVRSPEQFF
TGTGCCAGCAGTGTGAGGAGCCCGGAGCAGTTCTTC
>TRBJ1-5|.|TRBV5-6|.
CASSTAGDQPQHF
TGTGCCAGCAGCACCGCAGGCGATCAGCCCCAGCATTTT
>TRBJ2-5|.|TRBV27|.
CASSPYVKTGTQYF
TGTGCCAGCAGTCCTTACGTCAAGACAGGGACCCAGTACTTC
>TRBJ2-1|.|TRBV7-6|TRBD2
CASSSWTSGYDNEQFF
TGTGCCAGCAGCTCCTGGACTAGCGGGTACGACAATGAGCAGTTCTTC
>TRBJ2-1|once|TRBV5-4|TRBD2
CASSLGLAGAYNEQFF
TGTGCCAGCAGCTTGGGGCTAGCGGGGGCCTACAATGAGCAGTTCTTC
>TRBJ1-4|.|TRBV7-6|.
CASSLTHRATNEKLFF
TGTGCCAGCAGCTTAACCCACAGAGCAACTAATGAAAAACTGTTTTTT
>TRBJ1-2|.|TRBV10-3|.
CAITSGTIYGYTF
TGTGCCATCACCTCCGGGACTATCTATGGCTACACCTTC
>TRBJ2-1|.|TRBV7-8|.
CASSLRGLRRDSSYNEQFF
TGTGCCAGCAGCTTAAGGGGACTCCGGAGGGACAGCTCCTACAATGAGCAGTTCTTC
>TRBJ1-2|.|TRBV9|TRBD1
CASTPLDRGDYGYTF
TGTGCCAGCACCCCCCTAGACAGGGGAGACTATGGCTACACCTTC
>TRBJ2-7|.|TRBV5-4|TRBD2
CASSSGTSRYEQYF
TGTGCCAGCAGCTCCGGGACTAGTAGATACGAGCAGTACTTC
>TRBJ2-5|.|TRBV19|TRBD1
CASRRQGAGETQYF
TGTGCCAGTAGGCGACAGGGGGCAGGGGAGACCCAGTACTTC
>TRBJ2-1|.|TRBV18|TRBD2
CASSTKAGISYNEQFF
TGTGCCAGCTCAACTAAAGCGGGAATCTCCTACAATGAGCAGTTCTTC
>TRBJ1-1|.|TRBV6-5|TRBD1
CASRSTGAAFF
TGTGCCAGCAGGTCTACAGGGGCAGCTTTCTTT
>TRBJ1-6|.|TRBV11-3|.
CASSCPGARENSPLHF
TGTGCCAGCAGCTGCCCGGGTGCACGGGAGAATTCACCCCTCCACTTT
>TRBJ1-3|.|TRBV13|TRBD1
CASSETGGSSGNTIYF
TGTGCCAGCAGTGAGACAGGGGGTAGTTCTGGAAACACCATATATTTT
>TRBJ1-2|.|TRBV28|.
CASSLRGNYGYTF
TGTGCCAGCAGCCTACGGGGAAACTATGGCTACACCTTC
>TRBJ1-1|.|TRBV6-5|TRBD1
CASSYSSDRMNTEAFF
TGTGCCAGCAGTTACTCATCGGACAGGATGAACACTGAAGCTTTCTTT
>TRBJ2-3|.|TRBV5-4|.
CASSPRLDSDTQYF
TGTGCCAGCAGCCCCAGACTAGACTCAGATACGCAGTATTTT
>TRBJ2-1|.|TRBV29-1|TRBD2
CSVPLRLAGSNEQFF
TGCAGCGTCCCACTCCGACTAGCGGGGAGTAATGAGCAGTTCTTC
>TRBJ1-1|.|TRBV2|.
CASKSMNTEAFF
TGTGCCAGCAAGAGTATGAACACTGAAGCTTTCTTT
>TRBJ2-2|.|TRBV6-6|.
CASSYGGFPGELFF
TGTGCCAGCAGTTACGGAGGATTCCCCGGGGAGCTGTTTTTT
>TRBJ2-7|.|TRBV10-3|.
CATQDRHEQYF
TGTGCCACCCAGGACAGACACGAGCAGTACTTC
>TRBJ2-7|.|TRBV5-3|.
CARSSHRDRPGHYEQYF
TGTGCCAGAAGCTCACACCGAGACAGGCCGGGTCACTACGAGCAGTACTTC
>TRBJ2-5|.|TRBV6-1|TRBD2
CASSSQDGGVKTQYF
TGTGCCAGCAGTTCCCAGGACGGGGGGGTGAAGACCCAGTACTTC
>TRBJ2-5|few|TRBV5-4|TRBD2
CASSSSGVTRETQYF
TGTGCCAGCAGCTCGAGCGGGGTTACAAGAGAGACCCAGTACTTC
>TRBJ1-2|.|TRBV9|TRBD1
CASSVEQGVVYGYTF
TGTGCCAGCAGCGTAGAACAGGGGGTCGTCTATGGCTACACCTTC
>TRBJ2-2|.|TRBV6-4|.
CASSAGRNTGELFF
TGTGCCAGCAGTGCCGGGAGGAACACCGGGGAGCTGTTTTTT
>TRBJ1-1|few|TRBV2|.
CASTMGGLMNTEAFF
TGTGCCAGCACGATGGGAGGGCTCATGAACACTGAAGCTTTCTTT